This TCR beta chain was sequenced for a study of OX40 agonist ivuxolimab in advanced cancers. Study-wide results and caveats: Among some nonresponders, normalized T-cell clonal expansion was also low.

The CDR3 is made up of 14 amino acids. V was trimmed by 1 base and J by 4 bases, leaving 11 bases between them. Germline values: CDR1 SGDLS, CDR2 YYNGEE. The assay was immunoSEQ multiplex PCR, and TCRdb's table has in-frame clones only and misses some. The table shows about 77,000 clones, with 81% occurring only once. This clone was observed once. What it binds is not known. Autoimmune disease history or systemic immunosuppression excluded patients. Blood was sampled at baseline, cycle 4 day 1, and cycle 7 day 1. The source was CD4+ or CD8+ T cells sorted from blood, collected in a trial of the OX40 agonist ivuxolimab. The TCR comes from an adult with an advanced solid tumor such as melanoma, head and neck, liver or kidney cancer. The genes are TRBV9 and TRBJ1-1, with D uncertain. CDR3 sequence reads: CASSVNLEFTEAFF. The CDR3 nucleotides read TGTGCCAGCAGCGTAAACCTGGAGTTCACTGAAGCTTTCTTT.